This TCR beta chain was captured by sequencing in a study of cytomegalovirus exposure and HLA in healthy donors. Whole-study results and caveats: The study recorded about 160 TCR beta chains that were cytomegalovirus-associated.

Vbeta (60) and Jbeta (13) primers were used in the PCR. Using immunoSEQ multiplex PCR, the repertoire was profiled, and TCRdb retains in-frame clones only, with some absent. Of 90,000 to 120,000 clones in the sample, around 76% were seen once. As regards this clone: Its antigen is not known.

From germline, CDR1 is SGHAT and CDR2 FQNNGV. The ends were cut back, 1 base at V and 3 bases at J, with 9 bases in the middle. This CDR3 has 15 amino acids. The genes are TRBV11-2 and TRBJ1-4; a possible D gene is TRBD1 (5 bases). The receptor was isolated from a woman aged 45-65 years in good health and CMV-seropositive. Input material: PBMCs. The CDR3: CASSLGGTPNEKLFF. The DNA of the CDR3 is TGTGCCAGCAGCTTAGGCGGGACCCCTAATGAAAAACTGTTTTTT.